Presented here are 21 T cell receptor beta chains from one specimen sequenced in a study of T cell responses to AZD1222 COVID-19 vaccine listed by TCRdb under 2021. The time point tag for this specimen amounts to: baseline before first vaccination. Library method: the immunoSEQ multiplex PCR assay. TCRdb limited this immuneACCESS table to in-frame rearrangements with V and J called. A share of clones is missing; checked studies link under half to unresolved V genes, and the rest is unexplained. A total of about 150,000 clones appear in this sample, about 93% of them only once. The leading ten clones occupy under 4.5% of the sample. The material was peripheral blood, obtained on day 0 of AZD1222 vaccination. These receptors originate from an adult in good health.

This clone appeared a few times. V gene TRBV5-1 combines with J gene TRBJ1-1, with D possibly being TRBD1 (5 bases). Trimming removed 0 bases from V and 6 bases from J, with 27 bases in between. Germline V gene data show CDR1 as SGHRS and CDR2 as YFSETQ. The CDR3 spans 19 residues. The CDR3 nucleotides read TGCGCCAGCAGCTTGGTCCCCATGGTGGGGAGGGGCCGCGCGGCTGAAGCTTTCTTT. Encoded protein: CASSLVPMVGRGRAAEAFF.

The chain is built from TRBV6-5 and TRBJ1-2, with 8 bases identical to TRBD1. The germline V gene has CDR1 MNHEY and CDR2 SVGAGI. This CDR3 comprises 14 residues. The V gene end was trimmed by 5 bases and the J gene end by 4 bases; junction bases not matched to a gene: 6. CDR3 nucleotide sequence: TGTGCCAGCAGTCCGAGACAGGGGATCTATGGCTACACCTTC. It is translated as CASSPRQGIYGYTF.

The rearrangement joins TRBV6-2 or TRBV6-3 to TRBJ2-1; 8 bases are shared with TRBD1. The CDR3 loop spans 15 amino acids. The germline V gene has CDR1 MNHEY and CDR2 SVGEGT. The V segment lost 4 bases and the J segment 4 bases; nucleotides outside the gene matches: 6. The CDR3 here is CASSSRDRFYNEQFF. Written as DNA, the CDR3 is TGTGCCAGCAGTTCCCGGGACAGGTTTTACAATGAGCAGTTCTTC.

The chain is built from TRBV7-9 and TRBJ1-5; possible D gene TRBD1, 5 bases. Germline CDR1 SEHNR, CDR2 FQNEAQ (reference sequence). Trimming shortened V by 2 bases and J by 7 bases, and 9 bases separated the two germline ends. The CDR3 contains 13 residues. The CDR3 loop is CASSLTGGQPQHF. Here the CDR3 DNA reads TGTGCCAGCAGCTTAACAGGAGGGCAGCCCCAGCATTTT.

The rearrangement links TRBV2 to TRBJ1-5, with 8 nucleotides matching TRBD1. With 7 bases clipped from V and 2 bases from J, the junction kept 10 bases outside the gene matches. The CDR3 length is 16 residues. Germline values: CDR1 SNHLY, CDR2 FYNNEI. DNA for the CDR3: TGTGCCAGCATGTTGGCAGGGGGCGCTGGCAATCAGCCCCAGCATTTT. Amino acid sequence: CASMLAGGAGNQPQHF.

This chain joins TRBV5-4 and TRBJ2-1; no reliable D call. V was trimmed by 5 bases and J by 6 bases, leaving 12 bases between them. This CDR3 contains 13 residues. Germline CDR1 reads SGHNT; CDR2 reads YYREEE (reference sequence). The CDR3 bases are TGTGCCAGCAGGCTCTTGGTAGGCAATGAGCAGTTCTTC. Its protein product is CASRLLVGNEQFF.

The J gene is TRBJ2-3, the V gene TRBV30, with D possibly TRBD2 on 6 matching bases. Germline V lookup: CDR1 GTSNPN, CDR2 SVGIG (reference sequence). The V end lost 1 base, the J end lost 1 base, and 9 bases lay between the germline ends. The CDR3 totals 14 residues. The CDR3 loop reads CAWSGERGTDTQYF. The CDR3 DNA sequence: TGTGCCTGGAGTGGGGAGCGGGGCACAGATACGCAGTATTTT.

The V gene is TRBV5-4, the J gene TRBJ1-6; 8 bases line up with TRBD1. The CDR3 runs 17 residues. The V and J ends lost 4 bases and 7 bases, in that order; junction bases with no gene match: 13. Germline V gives CDR1 SGHNT, CDR2 YYREEE (reference sequence). The CDR3: CASSKPTTGVDNSPLHF. CDR3 coding DNA: TGTGCCAGCAGCAAGCCTACGACAGGGGTTGACAATTCACCCCTCCACTTT. Full variable domain (rest looked up from reference TRBV5-4 and TRBJ1-6): ETGVTQSPTHLIKTRGQQVTLRCSSQSGHNTVSWYQQALGQGPQFIFQYYREEENGRGNFPPRFSGLQFPNYSSELNVNALELDDSALYLCASSKPTTGVDNSPLHFGNGTRLTVT.

This chain uses TRBV5-4 with TRBJ1-4; maybe TRBD1 (6 bases). V gave up 4 bases and J gave up 6 bases, with 16 bases separating them. Germline-derived CDR1 and CDR2 are SGHNT and YYREEE (reference sequence). This CDR3 has 15 residues. CDR3 DNA: TGTGCCAGCAGCCCTGGAGGGGGGAGGGATGAAAAACTGTTTTTT. Translation gives CASSPGGGRDEKLFF. Combining the CDR3 with reference TRBV5-4 and TRBJ1-4 gives the whole variable domain ETGVTQSPTHLIKTRGQQVTLRCSSQSGHNTVSWYQQALGQGPQFIFQYYREEENGRGNFPPRFSGLQFPNYSSELNVNALELDDSALYLCASSPGGGRDEKLFFGSGTQLSVL.

This chain links TRBV19 with TRBJ2-4; D unclear. V was shortened by 6 bases and J by 3 bases, with 9 bases between the two germline ends. The V gene's germline CDR1 is LNHDA and CDR2 SQIVND (reference sequence). The CDR3 runs 13 residues. The DNA of the CDR3 is TGTGCCAGTAGACCCGATGGCAAAAACATTCAGTACTTC. Its protein is CASRPDGKNIQYF.

This clone was seen just once. The rearrangement joins TRBV24-1 to TRBJ2-2; 10 nucleotides line up with TRBD1. Germline lookup yields CDR1 KGHDR and CDR2 SFDVKD. Germline trimming cut 7 bases from V and 3 bases from J; bases unmatched to any gene: 4. The length of the CDR3 is 15 residues. The CDR3 loop is CATRTGTGDTGELFF. The DNA for the CDR3 is TGTGCCACCAGGACCGGGACAGGGGACACCGGGGAGCTGTTTTTT.

This chain connects TRBV2 to TRBJ1-5; D not resolved. Germline CDR1 reads SNHLY; CDR2 reads FYNNEI. Deletions cut 1 base from V and 9 bases from J, with 22 bases between. This CDR3 comprises 17 residues. This CDR3 is CASSEGQAVSTKRPQHF. Here the CDR3 DNA reads TGTGCCAGCAGTGAAGGGCAGGCAGTAAGCACGAAACGGCCCCAGCATTTT.

This clone was detected once. The gene calls are TRBV7-8 and TRBJ1-6; weak D call: TRBD1 (5 bases). The CDR3 runs 12 residues. Germline-derived CDR1 and CDR2 are SGHVS and FQNEAQ. V lost 6 bases and J lost 10, with 10 bases in between. CDR3 sequence (DNA): TGTGCCAGCAGTACCCAGGGCTCACCCCTCCACTTT. It is translated as CASSTQGSPLHF.

The chain uses TRBV27 and TRBJ2-1; the match to TRBD1 covers 8 bases. V dropped 8 bases and J dropped 3; count of bases not matched to a gene: 6. CDR3 length: 14 amino acids. CDR1 is MNHEY, CDR2 SMNVEV, per germline (reference sequence). The CDR3 coding sequence is TGTGCCAGCCGTCACAGGGGGAACTACAATGAGCAGTTCTTC. Translating it yields CASRHRGNYNEQFF.

The chain joins TRBV4-1 to TRBJ1-3; D remains ambiguous. Germline CDR1 MGHRA, CDR2 YSYEKL. The CDR3 extends over 12 amino acids. V shed 2 bases and J shed 8 bases, with 7 bases lying between them. The CDR3 region has the DNA TGCGCCAGCAGCCAATCCGTGGACACCATATATTTT. The encoded protein is CASSQSVDTIYF.

This clone was seen once. The J gene is TRBJ2-1, the V gene TRBV7-3; D may be TRBD2 (7 bases). The CDR3 runs 15 residues. Trimming removed 5 bases at V and 4 bases at J, with 15 bases between. The germline V gene has CDR1 SGHTA and CDR2 FQGTGA. The DNA for the CDR3 is TGTGCCAGCAGCCCCTCGAGCGGGACATACAATGAGCAGTTCTTC. Translating gives CASSPSSGTYNEQFF.

The rearrangement links TRBV19 to TRBJ2-1, with D uncertain. The CDR3 is 14 residues long. CDR1 is LNHDA and CDR2 is SQIVND in the germline V gene (reference sequence). V lost 3 bases and J 8 bases, leaving 14 bases between the germline ends. The CDR3 DNA reads TGTGCCAGTAGTATCCCTACTATAACCCATGAGCAGTTCTTC. Protein sequence: CASSIPTITHEQFF.

The chain combines TRBV5-8 with TRBJ2-2; D gene unclear. Trimming cost V 2 bases and J 5 bases, with 10 bases left between them. CDR1 is SGHTS, CDR2 YDEGEE, per germline. The CDR3 runs to 14 residues. The CDR3 DNA is TGTGCCAGCAGCTTCGGTCTAACGACCGGGGAGCTGTTTTTT. Its protein product is CASSFGLTTGELFF.

The chain joins TRBV27 to TRBJ2-5, with D perhaps TRBD1 (6 bases). The CDR3 loop spans 14 amino acids. Trimming shortened V by 3 bases and J by 3 bases, and 11 bases separated the two germline ends. Per the germline V gene, CDR1 is MNHEY and CDR2 is SMNVEV (reference sequence). The CDR3 DNA reads as TGTGCCAGCAGTTTTCGGGACACCAAAGAGACCCAGTACTTC. Protein: CASSFRDTKETQYF.

The chain has TRBV29-1 and TRBJ1-2; no reliable D call. The ends were cut back, 4 bases at V and 0 bases at J, with 15 bases in the middle. Looked up from germline, CDR1 is SQVTM and CDR2 is ANQGSEA. This CDR3 is built from 15 residues. This chain's CDR3 is CSVVAASGANYGYTF. Written as DNA, the CDR3 is TGCAGCGTTGTCGCGGCCAGCGGGGCTAACTATGGCTACACCTTC.

The chain combines TRBV12-3 or TRBV12-4 with TRBJ2-1; D uncertain. V lost 7 bases and J lost 1, with 8 bases in between. The CDR3 has 13 residues. The CDR3 reads CASMDGSYNEQFF. The CDR3 DNA sequence: TGTGCCAGCATGGATGGGTCCTACAATGAGCAGTTCTTC.